This T cell receptor beta chain was sequenced in a study of CD8 T cells in Susac syndrome. TCR beta sequencing covered blood CD8+ and CD4+ T cells. V was pared by 0 bases and J by 7 bases, with 12 bases between. The CDR3 has 13 residues. Per germline, CDR1 GTSNPN and CDR2 SVGIG (reference sequence). An amount of RNA that ranged from roughly 0.5 to 1 ug was reverse transcribed with random hexamers. TCR beta CDR3 was amplified by immunoSEQ covering 54 Vbeta and 13 Jbeta. In TCRdb, the immunoSEQ multiplex PCR reads were re-called with MiXCR into one record per CDR3 protein. The data contain approximately 220,000 distinct CDR3 sequences, approximately 95% of them singletons.

The TCR originated in a human donor with multiple sclerosis. The sequenced material came from CD4+ T cells from PBMCs. The chain recombines TRBV30 with TRBJ1-2; a weak D match, TRBD1 (5 bases). The CDR3 sequence is CAWSVAGGIGYTF. In nucleotides, the CDR3 is TGTGCCTGGAGTGTAGCGGGGGGAATTGGCTACACCTTC.